This T cell receptor (beta chain) was retrieved from a study of type 1 and type 2 diabetes patients. In the study overall: Donors were type 1 diabetes, type 2 diabetes, or nondiabetic controls.

Peripheral blood, 9.5 to 10 milliliters per participant, was collected. Genomic DNA was the PCR template. Amplification of the beta chain CDR3 used 30 forward and 13 reverse multiplex primers. TCRdb reanalysed the multiplex PCR reads using MiXCR and keeps one entry per CDR3 protein. The sample comprises fewer than 350,000 distinct CDR3 sequences, around 47% of which are singletons, and approximately 13% rests with the top ten. The V end was cut by 6 bases, the J end by 1 base, with 16 bases between. Looked up from germline, CDR1 is MDHEN and CDR2 is SYDVKM. The CDR3 spans 15 residues. This clonotype appeared a few times.

The sequence was collected from a young man with type 2 diabetes. V gene TRBV28 combines with J gene TRBJ2-7; D may match TRBD1 or TRBD2 (5 bases each). Sequencing was carried out using peripheral blood mononuclear cells (PBMCs). CDR3 bases: TGTGCCAGCAGAGTCAATGGGGGTGGGTCCTACGAGCAGTACTTC. Amino acids: CASRVNGGGSYEQYF.